This section outlines one T cell receptor (beta chain) sequence together with its context. The record originates from a study of shared T cell receptors in the human thymus. The V segment lost 4 bases and the J segment 7 bases; nucleotides outside the gene matches: 5. The germline CDR1 and CDR2 sequences are SGHTA and FQGNSA. This CDR3 is 14 amino acids long. Clones were sequenced by immunoSEQ multiplex PCR, and TCRdb holds only the in-frame ones, with some missing. The sample includes hundreds of thousands of clones, around 78% seen only once; the top ten take approximately 0.013%. These data were likewise used in another study, on human thymus T cells.

The sequencing sample was made of thymocytes. The sequence came from a boy under two years old with a congenital heart defect. This sequence joins TRBV7-2 and TRBJ2-2, with TRBD2 matching over 8 bases. CDR3 residues: CASSSQGLGGELFF. In nucleotides, the CDR3 is TGTGCCAGCAGCTCCCAGGGACTAGGCGGGGAGCTGTTTTTT.